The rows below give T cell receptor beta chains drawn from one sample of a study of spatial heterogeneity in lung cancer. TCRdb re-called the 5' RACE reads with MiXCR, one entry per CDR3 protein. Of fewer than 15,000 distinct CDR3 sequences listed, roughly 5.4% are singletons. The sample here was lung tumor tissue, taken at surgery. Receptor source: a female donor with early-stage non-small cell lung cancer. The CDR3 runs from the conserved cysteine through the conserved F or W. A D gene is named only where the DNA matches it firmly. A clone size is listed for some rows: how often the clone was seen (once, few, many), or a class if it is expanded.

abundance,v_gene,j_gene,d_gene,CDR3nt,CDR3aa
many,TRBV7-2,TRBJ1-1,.,TGTGCCAGCAGCTTAGGTAGTACAGGTCTCTCATGGGGTGAAGCTTTCTTT,CASSLGSTGLSWGEAFF
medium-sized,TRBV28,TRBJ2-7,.,TGTGCCAGCAGTTTAGTAGCAGGGGACGAGCAGTACTTC,CASSLVAGDEQYF
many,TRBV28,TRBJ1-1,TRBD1,TGTGCCAGCAGACTCCAGGGGGTTACTGAAGCTTTCTTT,CASRLQGVTEAFF
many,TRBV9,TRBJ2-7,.,TGTGCCAGCAGCCCCGGGGCTTTCCCAGCCTACGAGCAGTACTTC,CASSPGAFPAYEQYF
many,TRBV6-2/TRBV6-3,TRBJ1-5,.,TGTGCCAGCAGAAGCTGGAGGAGCAATCAGCCCCAGCATTTT,CASRSWRSNQPQHF
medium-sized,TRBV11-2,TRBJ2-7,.,TGTGCCAGCAGCTACCCGGGCAGTACCTTCGAGCAGTACTTC,CASSYPGSTFEQYF
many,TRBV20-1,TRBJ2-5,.,TGCAGTGCTCCCCAGGGGACCCAAGAGACCCAGTACTTC,CSAPQGTQETQYF
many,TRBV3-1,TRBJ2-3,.,TGTGCCAGCAGTCTTTCGAGGAGGGGTCCGGGGGGCGTGGCAGATACGCAGTATTTT,CASSLSRRGPGGVADTQYF
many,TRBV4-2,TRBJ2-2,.,TGTGCCAGCCTGAGATCGTCCACCGGGGAGCTGTTTTTT,CASLRSSTGELFF
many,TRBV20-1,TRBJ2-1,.,TGCAGTGCTTACCTGAATGAGCAGTTCTTC,CSAYLNEQFF
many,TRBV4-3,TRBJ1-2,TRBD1,TGCGCCAGCAGCAGAGGGGCAGGGGGCAGCTATGGCTACACCTTC,CASSRGAGGSYGYTF
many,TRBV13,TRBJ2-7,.,TGTGCCAGCAGCCCCCCTTTTTCGGCCTACGAGCAGTACTTC,CASSPPFSAYEQYF
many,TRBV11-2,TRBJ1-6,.,TGTGCCAGCAGCTTATGGAAAGGCTATTCACCCCTCCACTTT,CASSLWKGYSPLHF
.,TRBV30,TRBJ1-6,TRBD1,TGTGCCTGGAGTGTCCCCGGGACAGGGGTTTTTAATTCACCCCTCCACTTT,CAWSVPGTGVFNSPLHF
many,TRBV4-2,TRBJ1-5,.,TGTGCCAGCAGCCTTAGGGGAAAGGAGCAGCCCCAGCATTTT,CASSLRGKEQPQHF
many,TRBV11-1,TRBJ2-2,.,TGTGCCAGCAGCTCCTATACAGACACCGGGGAGCTGTTTTTT,CASSSYTDTGELFF
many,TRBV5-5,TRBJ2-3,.,TGTGCCAGCAGCTTTTGGACCGGGGGCGTAGGCACAGATACGCAGTATTTT,CASSFWTGGVGTDTQYF
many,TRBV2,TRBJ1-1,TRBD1,TGTGCCAGCAGGGGGACAGGGACAGCTTTCTTT,CASRGTGTAFF
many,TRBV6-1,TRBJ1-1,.,TGTGCCAGCAGTGCACAGGGATTGGACACTGAAGCTTTCTTT,CASSAQGLDTEAFF
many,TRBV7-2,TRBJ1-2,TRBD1,TGTGCCAGCAGCACCCGGACAGGTGATGGTTCCTATGGCTACACCTTC,CASSTRTGDGSYGYTF
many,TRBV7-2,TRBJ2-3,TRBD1,TGTGCCAGCAGCTTTACGCCGGGACAGAGATCAGATACGCAGTATTTT,CASSFTPGQRSDTQYF
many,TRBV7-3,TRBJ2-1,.,TGTGCCAGCAGCTTAAGAAATCCAGGGGTTGGGGTATACAATGAGCAGTTCTTC,CASSLRNPGVGVYNEQFF
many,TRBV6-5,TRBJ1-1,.,TGTGCCAGCAGTTACTCGATGGCTATCCGGGACACTGAAGCTTTCTTT,CASSYSMAIRDTEAFF
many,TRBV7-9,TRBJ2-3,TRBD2,TGTGCCAGCAGAGCCGGGACTAGGGGGGCTCGCACAGATACGCAGTATTTT,CASRAGTRGARTDTQYF
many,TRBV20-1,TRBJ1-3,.,TGCAGTGCTTCTGACCGGATCAGGAGCTCTGGAAACACCATATATTTT,CSASDRIRSSGNTIYF
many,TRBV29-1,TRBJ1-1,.,TGCAGCGTTGTTAGGGGGAACACTGAAGCTTTCTTT,CSVVRGNTEAFF
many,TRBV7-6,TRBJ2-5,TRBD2,TGTGCCAGCAGCTTATCTGGGGAGGGGACCCAGTACTTC,CASSLSGEGTQYF
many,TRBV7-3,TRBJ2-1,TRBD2,TGTGCCAGCAGCTTAGGCGGGGGGGCCTACAATGAGCAGTTCTTC,CASSLGGGAYNEQFF
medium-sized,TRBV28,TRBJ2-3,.,TGTGCCAGCAGTCTATCCGGCGGGGTCACAGATACGCAGTATTTT,CASSLSGGVTDTQYF
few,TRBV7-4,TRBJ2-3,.,TGTGCCAGCAGCCGGGGACTCCGCACAGATACGCAGTATTTT,CASSRGLRTDTQYF
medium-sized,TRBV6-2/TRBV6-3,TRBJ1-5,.,TGTGCCAGCAGTTACACGGCTGAGCCCCAGCATTTT,CASSYTAEPQHF
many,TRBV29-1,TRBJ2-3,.,TGCAGCGTTGGGTCCAGCACAGATACGCAGTATTTT,CSVGSSTDTQYF
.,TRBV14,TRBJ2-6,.,TGTGCCAGCTCGGCGCGCCAGGCGTACTACTCTGGGGCCAACGTCCTGACTTTC,CASSARQAYYSGANVLTF
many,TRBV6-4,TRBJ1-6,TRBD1,TGTGCCAGCAGCGCCTGGGACAGGGATAATTCACCCCTCCACTTT,CASSAWDRDNSPLHF
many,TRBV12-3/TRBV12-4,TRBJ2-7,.,TGTGCCAGCAGTTTGGAGAGCTCCTACGAGCAGTACTTC,CASSLESSYEQYF
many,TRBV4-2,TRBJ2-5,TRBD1,TGTGCCAGCAGCCAAGGGGACAGGGTCACCGAGACCCAGTACTTC,CASSQGDRVTETQYF
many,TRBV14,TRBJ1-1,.,TGTGCCAGCAGCCAATACAGGGATACTGAAGCTTTCTTT,CASSQYRDTEAFF
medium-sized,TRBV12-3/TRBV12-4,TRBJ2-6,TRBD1,TGTGCCAGCAGTTTAACACAGGGGGCGAATTCCTTTGGGGCCAACGTCCTGACTTTC,CASSLTQGANSFGANVLTF
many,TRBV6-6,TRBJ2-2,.,TGTGCCAGCAGTAATCCCGACGGGAACACCGGGGAGCTGTTTTTT,CASSNPDGNTGELFF
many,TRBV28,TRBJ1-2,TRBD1,TGTGCCAGTCGAACAGGGGTTGACTATGGCTACACCTTC,CASRTGVDYGYTF
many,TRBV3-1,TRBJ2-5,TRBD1,TGTGCCAGCAGCCCTGCCTGGGGACAGGGCCACCAAGAGACCCAGTACTTC,CASSPAWGQGHQETQYF
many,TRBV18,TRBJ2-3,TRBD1,TGTGCCAGCTCACCACCGGGACAGGGGGGAGATACGCAGTATTTT,CASSPPGQGGDTQYF
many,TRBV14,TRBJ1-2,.,TGTGCCAGCAGCCTCTACCCTAACTATGGCTACACCTTC,CASSLYPNYGYTF
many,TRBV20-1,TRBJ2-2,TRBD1,TGCAGTGCTAGATACAGGGGTAGCACCGGGGAGCTGTTTTTT,CSARYRGSTGELFF
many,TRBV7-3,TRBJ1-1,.,TGTGCCAGCAGCTTAACCCGGGTTATGAACACTGAAGCTTTCTTT,CASSLTRVMNTEAFF
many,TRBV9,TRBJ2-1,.,TGTGCCAGCAGCGGGACTCCGAGCTCCTACAATGAGCAGTTCTTC,CASSGTPSSYNEQFF
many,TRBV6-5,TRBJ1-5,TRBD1,TGTGCCAGCAGACCCCTGACCGGGACAGGGGATCGAAGTCAGCCCCAGCATTTT,CASRPLTGTGDRSQPQHF
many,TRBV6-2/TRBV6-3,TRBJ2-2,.,TGTGCCAGCACCTCCCTTCGAGGGGGGCTTAACACCGGGGAGCTGTTTTTT,CASTSLRGGLNTGELFF
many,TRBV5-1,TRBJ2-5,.,TGCGCCAGCAGCCGATTACCGGGGGAAGAGACCCAGTACTTC,CASSRLPGEETQYF
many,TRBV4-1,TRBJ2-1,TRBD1,TGCGCCAGCAGCCGGCAGGGGGCAAGGAATGAGCAGTTCTTC,CASSRQGARNEQFF
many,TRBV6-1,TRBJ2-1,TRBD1,TGTGCCAGCAGTGGAGACAGGGGATTATACAATGAGCAGTTCTTC,CASSGDRGLYNEQFF
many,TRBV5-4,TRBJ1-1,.,TGTGCCAGCAGCTTTACCGGGAGCACTGAAGCTTTCTTT,CASSFTGSTEAFF
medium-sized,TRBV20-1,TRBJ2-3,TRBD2,TGCAGTGCTAGAGATCGAGCTAGACTAGCGACAGATACGCAGTATTTT,CSARDRARLATDTQYF
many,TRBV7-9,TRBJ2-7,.,TGTGCCAGCAGCTTAACGGGGGGCCTCGAGCAGTACTTC,CASSLTGGLEQYF
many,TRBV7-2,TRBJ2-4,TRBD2,TGTGCCAGCAGCTTAGCGCTAGCGGGGGGCGGTAGAGACATTCAGTACTTC,CASSLALAGGGRDIQYF
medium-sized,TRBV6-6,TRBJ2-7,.,TGTGCCAGCAGTTACCGAAATAATCAGTACTTC,CASSYRNNQYF
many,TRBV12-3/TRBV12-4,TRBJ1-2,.,TGTGCCAGCAGTTTCGCAACAGCTAACTATGGCTACACCTTC,CASSFATANYGYTF
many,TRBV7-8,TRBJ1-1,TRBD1,TGTGCCAGCACCTCCCCGACAGGGTTGAACACTGAAGCTTTCTTT,CASTSPTGLNTEAFF